Shown below are 9 T cell receptor beta chains from a single sample sequenced in a study of OX40 agonist ivuxolimab in advanced cancers. Some clones are missing from TCRdb's copy, which holds only in-frame ones; the method was immunoSEQ multiplex PCR. Of over 20,000 clones listed, around 79% are singletons. The sample here was CD4+ or CD8+ T cells sorted from blood, taken in a trial of the OX40 agonist ivuxolimab. The receptor source for this set is an adult with an advanced solid tumor such as melanoma, head and neck, liver or kidney cancer.

The J gene is TRBJ2-7, the V gene TRBV5-6, with D unresolved. Germline V gives CDR1 SGHDT, CDR2 YYEEEE. The V and J ends lost 4 bases and 6 bases respectively, with 8 bases between them. This CDR3 has 11 residues. In nucleotides, the CDR3 is TGTGCCAGCAGCATAAGGACCGAGCAGTACTTC. Its translation: CASSIRTEQYF.

The chain employs TRBV9 and TRBJ1-4; D perhaps matches TRBD1 (5 bases). The CDR3 runs to 13 residues. Deletions cut 4 bases from V and 8 bases from J, with 12 bases between. CDR1 SGDLS and CDR2 YYNGEE come from the germline V gene. The CDR3 sequence: CASSPLPGEKLFF. The DNA of the CDR3 is TGTGCCAGCAGCCCCTTGCCAGGGGAAAAACTGTTTTTT.

The chain uses TRBV6-5 and TRBJ2-7; D gene unclear. This CDR3 is built from 13 residues. Germline V lookup: CDR1 MNHEY, CDR2 SVGAGI. V was shortened by 5 bases and J by 5 bases, with 13 bases between the two germline ends. The CDR3 nucleotides are TGTGCCAGCAGTGAGTCTCCGCGGCACGAGCAGTACTTC. This encodes CASSESPRHEQYF.

The chain combines TRBV19 with TRBJ2-6, with TRBD1 as a possible D gene (5 bases). The length of the CDR3 is 14 residues. V gave up 9 bases and J gave up 3 bases, with 12 bases separating them. Germline loops: CDR1 LNHDA, CDR2 SQIVND (reference sequence). The CDR3: CASRTRVGANVLTF. The CDR3 bases are TGTGCCAGCCGAACCAGGGTTGGGGCCAACGTCCTGACTTTC. The variable domain in full, with the rest retrieved from reference TRBV19 and TRBJ2-6, is DGGITQSPKYLFRKEGQNVTLSCEQNLNHDAMYWYRQDPGQGLRLIYYSQIVNDFQKGDIAEGYSVSREKKESFPLTVTSAQKNPTAFYLCASRTRVGANVLTFGAGSRLTVL.

The chain uses TRBV19 and TRBJ2-3, with D possibly matching TRBD2 (5 bases). The CDR3 totals 14 residues. With 1 base removed from V and 4 bases from J, the gap between germline ends came to 9 bases. Germline V gene sequence: CDR1 LNHDA, CDR2 SQIVND (reference sequence). The CDR3 DNA is TGTGCCAGTAGTATAGGGCTAGCTCCAGATACGCAGTATTTT. This sequence encodes CASSIGLAPDTQYF. The full variable domain, completed using reference TRBV19 and TRBJ2-3, is DGGITQSPKYLFRKEGQNVTLSCEQNLNHDAMYWYRQDPGQGLRLIYYSQIVNDFQKGDIAEGYSVSREKKESFPLTVTSAQKNPTAFYLCASSIGLAPDTQYFGPGTRLTVL.

V is TRBV27 and J is TRBJ2-7, with 9 bases fitting TRBD1. Germline trimming cut 4 bases from V and 2 bases from J; bases unmatched to any gene: 3. The V gene's germline CDR1 is MNHEY and CDR2 SMNVEV (reference sequence). The CDR3 contains 14 residues. The CDR3 coding sequence is TGTGCCAGCAGTTCCTGGGACAGGGCCTACGAGCAGTACTTC. It specifies CASSSWDRAYEQYF.

The V and J genes are TRBV27 and TRBJ2-3, with D perhaps TRBD2 (5 bases). Germline assignment: CDR1 MNHEY and CDR2 SMNVEV (reference sequence). There are 14 residues in the CDR3. V was clipped by 5 bases and J by 3 bases, with 12 bases between them. CDR3 nucleotide sequence: TGTGCCAGCAGTCCCGGACTGAGGACAGATACGCAGTATTTT. This codes for CASSPGLRTDTQYF.

This clone was seen once. The chain recombines TRBV28 with TRBJ2-1; tentatively, D is TRBD2 (5 bases). V was cut by 2 bases and J by 9 bases, with 14 bases left in between. Germline CDR1 MDHEN, CDR2 SYDVKM. The CDR3 is 14 amino acids. The CDR3 DNA reads TGTGCCAGCAGTTTAGGGGATCTGGGGAGTGAGCAGTTCTTC. Encoded protein: CASSLGDLGSEQFF.

The chain carries TRBV7-2 and TRBJ2-1; 10 positions agree with TRBD2. Trimming removed 5 bases from V and 3 bases from J; junction bases left unmatched: 13. The length of the CDR3 is 18 residues. CDR1 and CDR2 from the germline V gene are SGHTA and FQGNSA. The CDR3 loop is CASSKQAGGPTDYNEQFF. CDR3 coding DNA: TGTGCCAGCAGCAAACAAGCGGGAGGGCCGACAGACTACAATGAGCAGTTCTTC.